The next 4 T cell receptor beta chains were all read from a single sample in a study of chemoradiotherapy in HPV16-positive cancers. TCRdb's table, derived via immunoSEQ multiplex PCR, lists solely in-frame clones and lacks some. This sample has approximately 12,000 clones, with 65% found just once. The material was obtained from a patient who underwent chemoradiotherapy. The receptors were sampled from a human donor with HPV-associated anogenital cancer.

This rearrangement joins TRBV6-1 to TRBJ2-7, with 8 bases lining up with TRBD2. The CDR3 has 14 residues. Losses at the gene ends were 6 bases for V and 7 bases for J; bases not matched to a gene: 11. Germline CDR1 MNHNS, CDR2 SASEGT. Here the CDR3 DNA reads TGTGCCAGCAGCCCTCCGGCGGGGGGCCGGGAGCAGTACTTC. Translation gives CASSPPAGGREQYF.

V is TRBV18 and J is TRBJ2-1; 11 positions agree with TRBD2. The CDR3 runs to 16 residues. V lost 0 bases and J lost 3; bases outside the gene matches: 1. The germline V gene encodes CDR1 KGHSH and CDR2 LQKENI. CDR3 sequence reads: CASSPPGTSGYNEQFF. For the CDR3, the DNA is TGTGCCAGCTCACCACCGGGGACTAGCGGCTACAATGAGCAGTTCTTC.

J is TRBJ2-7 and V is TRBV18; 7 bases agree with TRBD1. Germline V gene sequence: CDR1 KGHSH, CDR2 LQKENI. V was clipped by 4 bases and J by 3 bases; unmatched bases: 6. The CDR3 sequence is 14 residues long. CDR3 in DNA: TGTGCCAGCTCACTTCCGGGACAGCTCTACGAGCAGTACTTC. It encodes CASSLPGQLYEQYF.

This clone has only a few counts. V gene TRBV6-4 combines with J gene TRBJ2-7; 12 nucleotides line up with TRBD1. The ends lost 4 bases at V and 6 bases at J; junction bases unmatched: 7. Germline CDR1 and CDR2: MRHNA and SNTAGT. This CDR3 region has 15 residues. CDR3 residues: CASSGSRDRGPEQYF. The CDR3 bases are TGTGCCAGCAGTGGCTCCCGGGACAGGGGGCCCGAGCAGTACTTC.